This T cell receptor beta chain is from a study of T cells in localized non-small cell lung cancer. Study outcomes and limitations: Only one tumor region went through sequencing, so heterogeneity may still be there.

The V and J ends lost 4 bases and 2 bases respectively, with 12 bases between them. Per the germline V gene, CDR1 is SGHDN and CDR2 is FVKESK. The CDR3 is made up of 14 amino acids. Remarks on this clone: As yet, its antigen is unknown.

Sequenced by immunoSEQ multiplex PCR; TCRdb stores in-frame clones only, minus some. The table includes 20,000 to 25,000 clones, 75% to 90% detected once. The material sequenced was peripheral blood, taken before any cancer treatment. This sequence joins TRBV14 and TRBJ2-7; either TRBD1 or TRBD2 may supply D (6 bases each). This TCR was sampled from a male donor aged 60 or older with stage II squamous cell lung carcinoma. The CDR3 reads CASSLEGGPYEQYF. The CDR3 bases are TGTGCCAGCAGCCTCGAGGGGGGCCCCTACGAGCAGTACTTC. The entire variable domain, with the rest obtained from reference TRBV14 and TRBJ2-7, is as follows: EAGVTQFPSHSVIEKGQTVTLRCDPISGHDNLYWYRRVMGKEIKFLLHFVKESKQDESGMPNNRFLAERTGGTYSTLKVQPAELEDSGVYFCASSLEGGPYEQYFGPGTRLTVT.